This T cell receptor beta chain derives from a study of CD8+ T cells in alopecia areata. The study's findings and limits: Clonality exceeded that of normal scalp in lesional scalp, most notably in alopecia totalis/universalis. Possibly because of HLA-related factors, TCR sharing was less clear across patients than in mice.

The investigators collected lesional scalp punch biopsies and peripheral blood from alopecia areata patients. The sequencing template was cDNA reverse transcribed from extracted RNA. Profiled with immunoSEQ multiplex PCR; TCRdb holds only in-frame clones, not every one. The table has 12,000 or so clones, roughly 57% seen once. Notes on this clone: Antigen specificity is unknown.

Unmatched junction bases numbered 3, after V lost 3 bases and J lost 4 bases. CDR3 length: 13 residues. The V gene's germline CDR1 is PRHDT and CDR2 FYEKMQ (reference sequence). This clonotype was obtained from a human donor with alopecia areata. The sequencing input was skin. The chain couples TRBV13 to TRBJ2-7, with TRBD2 matching over 7 bases. CDR3 sequence reads: CASSFRSGYEQYF. The CDR3 DNA follows: TGTGCCAGCAGCTTCCGTAGCGGGTACGAGCAGTACTTC. Full variable domain (missing parts from reference TRBV13 and TRBJ2-7): AAGVIQSPRHLIKEKRETATLKCYPIPRHDTVYWYQQGPGQDPQFLISFYEKMQSDKGSIPDRFSAQQFSDYHSELNMSSLELGDSALYFCASSFRSGYEQYFGPGTRLTVT.